The sequence of this T cell receptor (beta chain) was determined in a study of T cells after yellow fever vaccination. Overall study context: The authors prepared low-cell-number fractions using SMART-Seq v4 Ultra Low Input.

TCRdb analysed the 5' RACE reads with MiXCR anew, one entry per CDR3 protein. There are around 500,000 distinct CDR3 sequences in the sample; 21% occur only once, and roughly 16% lies in the top ten. This clonotype was sampled from a man aged 18 to 29 who received the YFV17D yellow fever vaccine. The material sequenced was PBMCs, taken less than 25 days after the first yellow fever vaccination.

Here the CDR3 reads CASSAGTYYGYTF. The CDR3 DNA follows: TGTGCCAGCAGCGCTGGGACATACTATGGCTACACCTTC. This chain uses TRBV9 with TRBJ1-2; D may be TRBD1 (6 bases). Trimming cost V 3 bases and J 3 bases, with 9 bases left between them. The CDR3 has 13 amino acids. Germline values: CDR1 SGDLS, CDR2 YYNGEE.